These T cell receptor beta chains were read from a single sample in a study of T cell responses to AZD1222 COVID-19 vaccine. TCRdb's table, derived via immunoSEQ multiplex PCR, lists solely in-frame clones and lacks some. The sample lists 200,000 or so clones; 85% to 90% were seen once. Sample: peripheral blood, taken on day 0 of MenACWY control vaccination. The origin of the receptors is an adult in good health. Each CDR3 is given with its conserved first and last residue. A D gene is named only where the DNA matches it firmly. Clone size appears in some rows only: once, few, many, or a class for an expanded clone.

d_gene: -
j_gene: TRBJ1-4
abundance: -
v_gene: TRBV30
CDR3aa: CAWSVVRGINEKLFF
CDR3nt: TGTGCCTGGAGTGTAGTGAGGGGTATAAATGAAAAACTGTTTTTT

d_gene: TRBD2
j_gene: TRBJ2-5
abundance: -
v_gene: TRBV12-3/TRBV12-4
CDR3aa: CASATGGETQYF
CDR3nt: TGTGCCAGCGCCACGGGGGGGGAGACCCAGTACTTC

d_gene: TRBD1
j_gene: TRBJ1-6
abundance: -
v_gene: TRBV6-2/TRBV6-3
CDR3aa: CASSPDRSDSPLHF
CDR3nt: TGTGCCAGCAGTCCGGACAGGAGCGATTCACCCCTCCACTTT

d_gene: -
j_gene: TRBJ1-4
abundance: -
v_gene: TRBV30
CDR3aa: CAWSGQTNEKLFF
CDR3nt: TGTGCCTGGAGCGGGCAGACTAATGAAAAACTGTTTTTT

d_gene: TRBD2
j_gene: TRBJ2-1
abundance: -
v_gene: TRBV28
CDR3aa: CASSSLIAGGRGVNEQFF
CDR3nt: TGTGCCAGCAGTTCTCTTATAGCGGGAGGGCGGGGAGTCAATGAGCAGTTCTTC

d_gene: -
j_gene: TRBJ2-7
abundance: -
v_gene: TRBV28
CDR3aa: CASSPGVGDEQYF
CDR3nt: TGTGCCAGCAGTCCCGGCGTGGGGGACGAGCAGTACTTC

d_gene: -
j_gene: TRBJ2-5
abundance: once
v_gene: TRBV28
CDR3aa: CASSLSYPQETQYF
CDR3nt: TGTGCCAGCAGTTTGAGTTATCCCCAAGAGACCCAGTACTTC

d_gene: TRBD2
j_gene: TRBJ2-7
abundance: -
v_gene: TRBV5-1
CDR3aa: CASRMTSGGIYEQYF
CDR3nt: TGCGCCAGCAGAATGACTAGCGGGGGGATCTACGAGCAGTACTTC

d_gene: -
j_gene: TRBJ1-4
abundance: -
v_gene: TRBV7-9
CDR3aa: CASSRGTDFGEKLFF
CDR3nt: TGTGCCAGCAGCCGGGGCACAGATTTCGGTGAAAAACTGTTTTTT

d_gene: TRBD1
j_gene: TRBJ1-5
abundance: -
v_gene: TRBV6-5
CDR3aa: CASSWGPDRDQPQHF
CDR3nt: TGTGCCAGCAGTTGGGGACCCGACAGGGATCAGCCCCAGCATTTT

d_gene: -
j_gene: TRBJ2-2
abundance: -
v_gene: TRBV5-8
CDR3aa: CASRRGPITGELFF
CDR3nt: TGTGCCAGCAGGCGGGGGCCCATCACCGGGGAGCTGTTTTTT

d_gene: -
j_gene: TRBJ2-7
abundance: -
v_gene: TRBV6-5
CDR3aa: CASSYGSGQSTYEQYF
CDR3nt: TGTGCCAGCAGTTACGGTTCGGGCCAGTCAACCTACGAGCAGTACTTC

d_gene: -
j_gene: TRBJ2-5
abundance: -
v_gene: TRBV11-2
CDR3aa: CASSAPGRMKETQYF
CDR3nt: TGTGCCAGCAGCGCCCCCGGAAGGATGAAAGAGACCCAGTACTTC

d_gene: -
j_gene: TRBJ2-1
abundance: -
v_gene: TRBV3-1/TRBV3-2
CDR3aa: CASTTAGTPYNEQFF
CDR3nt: TGTGCCAGCACCACGGCTGGGACACCTTACAATGAGCAGTTCTTC

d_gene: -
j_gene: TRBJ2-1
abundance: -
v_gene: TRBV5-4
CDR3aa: CASSLLDWNEQFF
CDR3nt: TGTGCCAGCAGCTTGCTGGACTGGAATGAGCAGTTCTTC

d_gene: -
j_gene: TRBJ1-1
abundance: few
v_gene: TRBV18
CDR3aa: CASSPGRVEAFF
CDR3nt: TGTGCCAGCTCACCGGGACGCGTCGAAGCTTTCTTT

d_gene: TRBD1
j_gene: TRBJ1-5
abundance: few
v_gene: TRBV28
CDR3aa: CASSITGTGVNSNQPQHF
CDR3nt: TGTGCCAGCAGTATTACCGGGACAGGGGTTAATAGCAATCAGCCCCAGCATTTT

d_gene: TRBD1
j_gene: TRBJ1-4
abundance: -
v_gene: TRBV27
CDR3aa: CASSLPGGGKLFF
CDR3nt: TGTGCCAGCAGTTTACCAGGGGGCGGAAAACTGTTTTTT

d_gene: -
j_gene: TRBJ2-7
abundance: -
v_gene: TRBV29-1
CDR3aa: CSVELGRNYEQYF
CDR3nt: TGCAGCGTTGAACTAGGCAGAAACTACGAGCAGTACTTC

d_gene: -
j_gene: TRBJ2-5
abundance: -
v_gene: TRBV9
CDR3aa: CASSPRARGQETQYF
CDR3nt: TGTGCCAGCAGCCCTCGTGCGAGGGGGCAAGAGACCCAGTACTTC

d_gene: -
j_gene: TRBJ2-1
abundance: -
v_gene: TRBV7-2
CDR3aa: CASSLAPSGASSSYNEQFF
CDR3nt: TGTGCCAGCAGCTTAGCGCCTTCGGGCGCCTCGAGCTCCTACAATGAGCAGTTCTTC

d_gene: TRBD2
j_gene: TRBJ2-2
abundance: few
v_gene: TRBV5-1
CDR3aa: CASSLSRLAGGNTGELFF
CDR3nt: TGCGCCAGCAGCTTGAGTCGGTTAGCGGGGGGAAACACCGGGGAGCTGTTTTTT

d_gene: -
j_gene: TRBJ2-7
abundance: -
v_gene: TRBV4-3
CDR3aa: CASSRDGRSSYEQYF
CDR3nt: TGCGCCAGCAGCCGGGACGGCCGGAGCTCCTACGAGCAGTACTTC

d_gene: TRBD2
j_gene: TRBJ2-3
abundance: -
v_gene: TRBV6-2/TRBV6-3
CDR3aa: CASTYSTSGGTGFTDTQYF
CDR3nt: TGTGCCAGCACCTACTCGACTAGCGGGGGCACAGGCTTTACAGATACGCAGTATTTT

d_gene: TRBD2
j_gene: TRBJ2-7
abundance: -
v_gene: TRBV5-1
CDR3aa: CASSLASGYEQYF
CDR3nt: TGCGCCAGCAGCTTGGCTAGCGGCTACGAGCAGTACTTC

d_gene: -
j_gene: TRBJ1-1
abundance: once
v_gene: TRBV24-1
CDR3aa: CATSDSGRNTEAFF
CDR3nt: TGTGCCACCAGTGATTCCGGCCGGAACACTGAAGCTTTCTTT

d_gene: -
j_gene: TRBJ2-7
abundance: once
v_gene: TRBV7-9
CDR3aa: CASSPPGAPSYEQYF
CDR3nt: TGTGCCAGCAGCCCACCAGGGGCCCCCTCCTACGAGCAGTACTTC

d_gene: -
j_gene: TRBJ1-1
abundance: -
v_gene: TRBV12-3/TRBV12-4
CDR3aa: CASSPQENTEAFF
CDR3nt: TGTGCCAGCAGCCCTCAGGAGAACACTGAAGCTTTCTTT

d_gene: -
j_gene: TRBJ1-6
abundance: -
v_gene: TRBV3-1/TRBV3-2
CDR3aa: CASSQFPPDRTGSYNSPLHF
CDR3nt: TGTGCCAGCAGCCAATTCCCACCCGACAGGACGGGCTCCTATAATTCACCCCTCCACTTT

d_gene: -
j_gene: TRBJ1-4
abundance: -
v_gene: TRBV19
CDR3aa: CASGDRGEKLFF
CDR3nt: TGTGCCAGTGGCGATCGGGGTGAAAAACTGTTTTTT

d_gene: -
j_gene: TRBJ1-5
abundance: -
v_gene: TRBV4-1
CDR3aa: CASSQNSEQPQHF
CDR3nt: TGCGCCAGCAGCCAAAATAGTGAGCAGCCCCAGCATTTT

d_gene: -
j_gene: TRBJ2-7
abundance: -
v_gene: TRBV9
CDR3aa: CASSVTGSPYEQYF
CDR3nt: TGTGCCAGCAGCGTCACCGGGTCCCCTTACGAGCAGTACTTC

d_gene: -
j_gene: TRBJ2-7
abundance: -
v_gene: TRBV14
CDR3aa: CASSHNIYEQYF
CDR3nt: TGTGCCAGCAGCCACAACATTTACGAGCAGTACTTC

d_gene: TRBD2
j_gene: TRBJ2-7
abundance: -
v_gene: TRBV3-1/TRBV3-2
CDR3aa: CASSAGLAGEQYF
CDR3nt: TGTGCCAGCAGCGCGGGACTAGCGGGCGAGCAGTACTTC

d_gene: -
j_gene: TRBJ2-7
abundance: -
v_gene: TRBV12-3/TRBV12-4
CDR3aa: CASSHSYEQYF
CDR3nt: TGTGCCAGCAGTCACTCCTACGAGCAGTACTTC

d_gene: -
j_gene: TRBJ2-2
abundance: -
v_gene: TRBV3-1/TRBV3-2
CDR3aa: CASSHTARGSTGELFF
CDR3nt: TGTGCCAGCAGCCATACTGCCAGGGGTAGCACCGGGGAGCTGTTTTTT

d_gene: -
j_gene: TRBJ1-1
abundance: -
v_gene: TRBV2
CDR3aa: CASSERAHTEAFF
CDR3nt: TGTGCCAGCAGTGAGAGGGCTCACACTGAAGCTTTCTTT

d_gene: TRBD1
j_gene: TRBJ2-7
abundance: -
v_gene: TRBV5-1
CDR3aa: CASSRGGITGGEHEQYF
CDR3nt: TGCGCCAGCAGCCGAGGGGGCATTACAGGGGGCGAACACGAGCAGTACTTC

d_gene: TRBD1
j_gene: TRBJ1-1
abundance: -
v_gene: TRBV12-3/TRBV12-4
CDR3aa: CASSQTGVTEAFF
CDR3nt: TGTGCCAGCAGTCAGACAGGGGTCACTGAAGCTTTCTTT

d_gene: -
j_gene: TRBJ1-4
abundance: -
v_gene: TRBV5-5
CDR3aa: CASSLGPGPPRGDEKLFF
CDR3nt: TGTGCCAGCAGCTTGGGACCGGGGCCTCCTAGGGGAGATGAAAAACTGTTTTTT

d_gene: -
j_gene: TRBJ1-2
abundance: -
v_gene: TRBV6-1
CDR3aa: CASSELGSPPYGYTF
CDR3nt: TGTGCCAGCAGTGAATTGGGCAGCCCGCCTTATGGCTACACCTTC

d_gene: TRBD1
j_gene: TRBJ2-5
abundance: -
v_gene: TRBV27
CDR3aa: CASSSDPGTGGRQETQYF
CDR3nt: TGTGCCAGCAGTTCGGACCCCGGGACAGGGGGCCGTCAGGAGACCCAGTACTTC

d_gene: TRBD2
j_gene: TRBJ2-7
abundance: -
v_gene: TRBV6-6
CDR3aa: CASSRTSGSDRFHEQYF
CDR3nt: TGTGCCAGCAGTCGGACTAGCGGGAGTGACCGTTTCCACGAGCAGTACTTC

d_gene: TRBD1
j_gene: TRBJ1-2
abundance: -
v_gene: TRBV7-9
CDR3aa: CASSPPGQGPMRGYTF
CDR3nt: TGTGCCAGCAGCCCACCGGGACAGGGTCCGATGCGCGGCTACACCTTC

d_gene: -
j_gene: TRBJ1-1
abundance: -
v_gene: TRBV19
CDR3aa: CASSMAGPPLNTEAFF
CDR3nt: TGTGCCAGTAGCATGGCCGGTCCCCCGCTGAACACTGAAGCTTTCTTT

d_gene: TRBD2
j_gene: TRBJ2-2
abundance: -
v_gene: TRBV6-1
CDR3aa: CASSEVLAGGTNTGELFF
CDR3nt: TGTGCCAGCAGTGAGGTTCTAGCGGGAGGGACGAACACCGGGGAGCTGTTTTTT

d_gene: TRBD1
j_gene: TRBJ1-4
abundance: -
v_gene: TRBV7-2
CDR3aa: CASSQGGALEKLFF
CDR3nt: TGTGCCAGCAGCCAGGGGGGGGCCCTTGAAAAACTGTTTTTT

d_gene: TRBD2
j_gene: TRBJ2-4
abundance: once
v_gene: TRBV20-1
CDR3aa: CSASYGGAKNIQYF
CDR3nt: TGCAGTGCTAGTTACGGGGGGGCCAAAAACATTCAGTACTTC

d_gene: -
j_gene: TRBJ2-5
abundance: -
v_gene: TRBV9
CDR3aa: CASSVVGWRQETQYF
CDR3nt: TGTGCCAGCAGCGTAGTGGGTTGGAGGCAAGAGACCCAGTACTTC

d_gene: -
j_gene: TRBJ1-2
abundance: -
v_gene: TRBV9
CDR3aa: CASSPREAGGF
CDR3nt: TGTGCCAGCAGCCCCAGGGAGGCTGGGGGCTTC

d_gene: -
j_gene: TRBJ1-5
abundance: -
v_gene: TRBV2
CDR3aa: CASSGGQGGSNQPQHF
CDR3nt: TGTGCCAGCAGTGGAGGGCAGGGCGGGAGCAATCAGCCCCAGCATTTT

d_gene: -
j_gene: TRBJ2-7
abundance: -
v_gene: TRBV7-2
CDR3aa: CASSLQDGAYEQYF
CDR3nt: TGTGCCAGCAGCTTACAGGATGGGGCCTACGAGCAGTACTTC